This T cell receptor beta chain was found in a study of T cells in Graves' hyperthyroidism and ophthalmopathy. Orbital computed tomography, thyroid ultrasound, serum thyroxine and TRAb, and clinical symptoms together informed the diagnoses. Deletions cut 5 bases from V and 1 base from J, with 9 bases between. CDR3 length: 13 residues. The germline gives CDR1 SEHNR, CDR2 FQNEAQ (reference sequence). This clonotype was picked up many times. Its specificity is unknown. Whole-study findings and limits: Most expanded thyroid clonotypes above 0.001 recurred in blood.

There were TCR beta CDR3 regions amplified from RNA transcripts. HTBI primers were employed in a first-round RT-PCR of the TCR CDR3. TCRdb reprocessed the multiplex PCR reads with MiXCR, giving one entry per CDR3 protein. The sample holds under 350,000 distinct CDR3 sequences; around a fifth are singletons and the top ten take around half. The sequenced material came from blood. The sequence derives from a woman between 50 and 59 years old with Graves' hyperthyroidism. The genes are TRBV7-9 and TRBJ2-7; D is undetermined. Here the CDR3 DNA reads TGTGCCAGCAGCATCTGGGATTCCTACGAGCAGTACTTC. Amino acid sequence: CASSIWDSYEQYF.